The 10 T cell receptor beta chains below all came from one sample that was sequenced in a study of T cell clonality in common variable immunodeficiency. Libraries were prepared by immunoSEQ multiplex PCR; TCRdb keeps only in-frame clonotypes and omits some of them. Reported are 40,000 or so clones, none seen only once; the ten largest carry less than 3%. Material for sequencing was peripheral blood mononuclear cells. The receptors here all came from a person aged 18 to 75 in good health.

This clone was seen at least ten times. Read data end 3 residues before the CDR3 end; the end is taken from the germline J gene. The rearrangement uses TRBV11-2 and TRBJ2-7; D gene ambiguous. Trimming stripped 5 bases from V and 0 bases from J, with 11 bases between. Germline values: CDR1 SGHAT, CDR2 FQNNGV. This CDR3 has 14 amino acids. The CDR3 is CASSRIPGSYEQYF. The part of the CDR3 DNA that was read is TGTGCCAGCAGCCGGATCCCGGGCTCCTACGAG.

At least ten counts were recorded for this clone. The sequence runs out 3 residues before the end of the CDR3; the remainder is reconstructed from the germline J gene. The chain is built from TRBV19 and TRBJ1-1, with 9 bases fitting TRBD1. Trimming took 8 bases from V and 5 from J; bases not matched to a gene: 15. Germline CDR1 and CDR2: LNHDA and SQIVND (reference sequence). The CDR3 has 16 residues. Partial CDR3 DNA: TGTGCCAGTCGGCGGATCGGCGGGGACAGGGAGACTGAA. Protein product: CASRRIGGDRETE. The full CDR3 sequence reads CASRRIGGDRETEAFF.

There are many counts of this clone. Other DNA sequences within the sample encode an identical CDR3. Incomplete CDR3 DNA: TGCGCCAGCAGCAGTACAGGGGTCTCTGGAAACACC. Translated: CASSSTGVSGNT. In full, the CDR3 is CASSSTGVSGNTIYF. This chain uses TRBV5-1 with TRBJ1-3, with TRBD1 identical over 7 bases. The sequence runs out 3 residues before the end of the CDR3; the remainder is reconstructed from the germline J gene. The trim removed 4 bases at V and 0 bases at J, leaving 4 bases unmatched. This CDR3 spans 15 amino acids. Germline V lookup: CDR1 SGHRS, CDR2 YFSETQ.

This clone occurred many times. The CDR3 reads CASSITGSSGANVLTF. CDR3 DNA, as far as it was read: TGTGCCAGCAGCATTACGGGGAGCTCTGGGGCCAACGTC. The chain uses TRBV28 and TRBJ2-6; possibly TRBD2 for D (5 bases). The observed sequence ends 3 residues before the CDR3 terminus, with the missing tail filled in from the germline J gene. The CDR3 is made up of 16 amino acids. V was cut by 6 bases and J by 0 bases, with 12 bases left in between. Germline loops: CDR1 MDHEN, CDR2 SYDVKM.

In its sample, this clone was seen many times. Sequencing ends 3 residues short of the CDR3 end; the germline J gene provides the rest. V and J are TRBV20-1 and TRBJ2-3, with TRBD2 as a possible D gene (6 bases). Germline V gives CDR1 DFQATT, CDR2 SNEGSKA (reference sequence). V gave up 4 bases and J gave up 1 base, with 12 bases separating them. CDR3 size: 14 residues. The CDR3 bases that were read are TGCAGTGCTAAGGAGGGTAGCGGCACAGATACG. Protein product: CSAKEGSGTDT. The complete CDR3 sequence is CSAKEGSGTDTQYF.

This clone was detected ten times or more. The read gets to within 3 residues of the CDR3 end, and the germline J gene fills in the rest. The chain employs TRBV30 and TRBJ1-5; no definite D call. The CDR3 contains 15 residues. CDR1 GTSNPN and CDR2 SVGIG come from the germline V gene (reference sequence). Trimming removed 0 bases from V and 1 base from J, with 10 bases in between. The CDR3 protein is CAWSVELASNQPQHF. CDR3 DNA, as far as it was read: TGTGCCTGGAGTGTAGAGTTGGCAAGCAATCAGCCC.

This clone occurred many times. With the read ending 3 residues before the CDR3 end, the germline J gene is used to fill in that end. V gene TRBV30 combines with J gene TRBJ2-5; tentatively, D is TRBD1 (5 bases). This CDR3 comprises 13 residues. CDR1 is GTSNPN, CDR2 SVGIG, per germline (reference sequence). V lost 5 bases and J lost 5, with 15 bases in between. CDR3 in amino acids: CAWSGSGQETQYF. CDR3 DNA (partial): TGTGCCTGGTCCGGCTCAGGGCAGGAGACC. The whole variable domain, remainder taken from reference TRBV30 and TRBJ2-5, is SQTIHQWPATLVQPVGSPLSLECTVEGTSNPNLYWYRQAAGRGLQLLFYSVGIGQISSEVPQNLSASRPQDRQFILSSKKLLLSDSGFYLCAWSGSGQETQYFGPGTRLLVL.

This clone was recorded many times. With the read ending 3 residues before the CDR3 end, the germline J gene is used to fill in that end. The chain uses TRBV18 and TRBJ1-2; TRBD1 aligns across 8 bases. The CDR3 runs to 15 residues. V was pared by 0 bases and J by 2 bases, with 2 bases of the junction left unmatched. Germline lookup yields CDR1 KGHSH and CDR2 LQKENI. The CDR3 is CASSPPGQANYGYTF. The DNA read from the CDR3 is TGTGCCAGCTCACCACCGGGACAGGCAAACTATGGC.

This clone was counted many times. Coverage ceases 3 residues before the CDR3 finishes, and the germline J gene fills in the end. J is TRBJ1-1 and V is TRBV2; maybe TRBD1 (6 bases). This CDR3 comprises 15 residues. The V end was cut by 6 bases, the J end by 2 bases, with 16 bases between. Germline lookup yields CDR1 SNHLY and CDR2 FYNNEI. This CDR3 is CASSALGHANTEAFF. Partial CDR3 DNA: TGTGCCAGCAGCGCCTTGGGACACGCTAACACTGAA.

This clone was observed a few times. The observed sequence ends 3 residues before the CDR3 terminus, with the missing tail filled in from the germline J gene. This chain links TRBV7-9 with TRBJ2-2, with D possibly being TRBD2 (5 bases). CDR1 and CDR2 (germline): SEHNR, FQNEAQ (reference sequence). The CDR3 covers 15 residues. This CDR3 reads CASSASSPGGSPLFF. CDR3 DNA, as far as it was read: TGTGCCAGCAGCGCCTCGTCACCAGGAGGTTCACCG. Supplemented by reference TRBV7-9 and TRBJ2-2, the full variable domain reads DTGVSQNPRHKITKRGQNVTFRCDPISEHNRLYWYRQTLGQGPEFLTYFQNEAQLEKSRLLSDRFSAERPKGSFSTLEIQRTEQGDSAMYLCASSASSPGGSPLFFGEGSRLTVL.